These T cell receptor beta chains were read from a single sample in a study of blood T cell repertoires in COVID-19. Data came from immunoSEQ multiplex PCR; TCRdb stores just in-frame clones and leaves some out. The sample holds approximately 300,000 clones, over 80% seen once. What was sequenced was peripheral blood. These receptors originate from a woman in her forties or fifties with active or convalescent COVID-19. The CDR3 runs from the conserved cysteine through the conserved F or W. Fields, in order: clone size, D gene, J gene, V gene, CDR3 protein, CDR3 DNA. D genes are given only for firm matches. A clone size is listed for some rows: how often the clone was seen (once, few, many), or a class if it is expanded.

size: NA
D: NA
J: TRBJ1-1
V: TRBV29-1
CDR3: CSVDEVRAFF
DNA: TGCAGCGTTGATGAGGTCCGGGCTTTCTTT

size: few
D: TRBD2
J: TRBJ2-2
V: TRBV11-3
CDR3: CASSLAGLSSGVTGELFF
DNA: TGTGCCAGCAGCTTAGCGGGCCTGTCTAGCGGGGTAACCGGGGAGCTGTTTTTT

size: once
D: TRBD1
J: TRBJ1-5
V: TRBV10-3
CDR3: CAISESKVGTVNQPQHF
DNA: TGTGCCATCAGTGAGTCGAAAGTTGGGACAGTGAATCAGCCCCAGCATTTT

size: NA
D: NA
J: TRBJ1-2
V: TRBV5-4
CDR3: CASSTRGYGYTF
DNA: TGTGCCAGCAGCACCAGGGGCTATGGCTACACCTTC

size: few
D: NA
J: TRBJ1-4
V: TRBV14
CDR3: CASSQSPGATNEKLFF
DNA: TGTGCCAGCAGCCAAAGCCCCGGGGCAACTAATGAAAAACTGTTTTTT

size: NA
D: TRBD2
J: TRBJ2-1
V: TRBV6-1
CDR3: CASSELAEYNEQFF
DNA: TGTGCCAGCAGTGAACTAGCGGAGTACAATGAGCAGTTCTTC

size: NA
D: TRBD2
J: TRBJ2-1
V: TRBV7-6
CDR3: CASSSALAGTSGNEQFF
DNA: TGTGCCAGCAGCTCGGCCTTAGCGGGGACGTCTGGAAATGAGCAGTTCTTC

size: once
D: NA
J: TRBJ1-2
V: TRBV18
CDR3: CASSPDGSLGYTF
DNA: TGTGCCAGCTCACCGGACGGGAGCCTTGGCTACACCTTC

size: NA
D: TRBD1
J: TRBJ2-3
V: TRBV9
CDR3: CASSFDRAVDTQYF
DNA: TGTGCCAGCAGTTTCGACAGGGCGGTAGATACGCAGTATTTT

size: NA
D: NA
J: TRBJ1-2
V: TRBV28
CDR3: CASRPVNNYGYTF
DNA: TGTGCCAGCAGACCAGTGAATAACTATGGCTACACCTTC

size: NA
D: NA
J: TRBJ1-2
V: TRBV12-3/TRBV12-4
CDR3: CASSPGQSRYTF
DNA: TGTGCCAGCAGTCCCGGACAGAGCCGCTACACCTTC

size: NA
D: NA
J: TRBJ2-3
V: TRBV6-4
CDR3: CASSDFVGGTDTQYF
DNA: TGTGCCAGCAGTGACTTCGTCGGGGGCACAGATACGCAGTATTTT

size: NA
D: NA
J: TRBJ1-1
V: TRBV12-3/TRBV12-4
CDR3: CASSLGRGGVAFF
DNA: TGTGCCAGCAGTTTAGGGAGAGGGGGTGTTGCTTTCTTT

size: NA
D: TRBD2
J: TRBJ2-3
V: TRBV5-1
CDR3: CASSLVAGSTDTQYF
DNA: TGCGCCAGCAGCTTGGTAGCGGGGAGCACAGATACGCAGTATTTT

size: NA
D: NA
J: TRBJ1-4
V: TRBV15
CDR3: CATSRGGFGDEKLFF
DNA: TGTGCCACCAGCAGAGGAGGGTTCGGGGATGAAAAACTGTTTTTT

size: NA
D: TRBD2
J: TRBJ2-1
V: TRBV2
CDR3: CASALGYSGRSNEQFF
DNA: TGTGCCAGCGCATTGGGATATAGCGGGCGGTCCAATGAGCAGTTCTTC

size: NA
D: TRBD2
J: TRBJ2-1
V: TRBV5-4
CDR3: CASRRLASSYNKQFF
DNA: TGTGCCAGCAGGAGACTAGCGAGCTCCTACAATAAGCAGTTCTTC

size: NA
D: NA
J: TRBJ2-7
V: TRBV4-1
CDR3: CASSPRGSFIEQYF
DNA: TGCGCCAGCAGTCCCCGGGGATCTTTCATCGAGCAGTACTTC

size: once
D: TRBD2
J: TRBJ2-7
V: TRBV5-1
CDR3: CASSEVAGDSLQYF
DNA: TGCGCCAGCAGCGAAGTAGCGGGCGACTCCCTGCAGTACTTC

size: once
D: NA
J: TRBJ1-1
V: TRBV6-5
CDR3: CASTPKIGSEAFF
DNA: TGTGCCAGCACTCCGAAAATCGGGAGTGAAGCTTTCTTT

size: NA
D: NA
J: TRBJ2-1
V: TRBV11-2
CDR3: CASSARAGRPRDEQFF
DNA: TGTGCCAGCAGCGCTAGGGCCGGCAGGCCGAGGGATGAGCAGTTCTTC

size: NA
D: NA
J: TRBJ1-4
V: TRBV4-1
CDR3: CASSQPSRGTNEKLFF
DNA: TGCGCCAGCAGCCAACCTAGTCGGGGAACTAATGAAAAACTGTTTTTT

size: NA
D: TRBD2
J: TRBJ2-1
V: TRBV7-3
CDR3: CASSLLPSTSGIMHEQFF
DNA: TGTGCCAGCAGCTTACTCCCCTCTACTAGCGGGATTATGCATGAGCAGTTCTTC